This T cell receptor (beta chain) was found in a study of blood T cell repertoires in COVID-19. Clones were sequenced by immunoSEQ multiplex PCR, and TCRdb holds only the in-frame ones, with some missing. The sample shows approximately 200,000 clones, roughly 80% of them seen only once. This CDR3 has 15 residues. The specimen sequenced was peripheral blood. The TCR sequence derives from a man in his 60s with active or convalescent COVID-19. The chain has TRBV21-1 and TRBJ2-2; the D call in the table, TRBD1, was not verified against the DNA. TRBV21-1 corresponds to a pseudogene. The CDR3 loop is CAAPWGRNHTGELFF. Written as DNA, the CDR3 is TGTGCCGCACCCTGGGGGCGGAATCACACCGGGGAGCTGTTTTTT.